This TCR beta chain was documented in a study of cytomegalovirus exposure and HLA in healthy donors. Overall study: Of all 400 or so donors who were genotyped, roughly 83% belonged to the Caucasian-associated ancestry cluster.

Trimming took 7 bases from V and 0 from J; bases not matched to a gene: 3. This CDR3 is built from 14 residues. CDR1 and CDR2 from the germline V gene are ENHRY and SYGVKD. PCR involved 60 Vbeta and 13 Jbeta primers. Produced via immunoSEQ multiplex PCR; TCRdb's table is partial and in-frame only. The table includes some 190,000 clones, 60% to 85% detected once. The V gene is TRBV10-3, the J gene TRBJ2-3; 8 positions match TRBD2. This TCR derives from a man in his late teens or twenties in good health and CMV-seronegative. Material for sequencing was PBMCs. The DNA of the CDR3 is TGTGCCATCACTAGCGGGCCTAGCACAGATACGCAGTATTTT. Translating it yields CAITSGPSTDTQYF.